The 20 T cell receptor beta chains below were found in one sample sequenced in a study of technical replicates of blood from several donors. Repertoires were generated with immunoSEQ multiplex PCR, while TCRdb's copy carries only in-frame clones and drops some. The table shows about 79,000 clones, with 94% occurring only once. Sequenced material: T cells isolated from PBMCs. The receptors derive from a human donor in good health.

V and J are TRBV9 and TRBJ2-5; 10 bases fit TRBD1. Germline trimming cut 0 bases from V and 5 bases from J; bases unmatched to any gene: 7. The CDR3 runs to 16 residues. In germline, CDR1 is SGDLS, CDR2 YYNGEE. The CDR3 protein is CASSVEAGTGEETQYF. DNA for the CDR3: TGTGCCAGCAGCGTAGAAGCGGGGACAGGGGAGGAGACCCAGTACTTC.

This clone was recorded only once. The chain couples TRBV7-9 to TRBJ1-2; a possible D gene is TRBD1 (6 bases). CDR3 length equals 15 residues. The V and J ends lost 6 bases and 5 bases respectively, with 19 bases between them. Germline V gene sequence: CDR1 SEHNR, CDR2 FQNEAQ (reference sequence). CDR3 in amino acids: CASSLTGQGLYGYTF. As DNA, the CDR3 is TGTGCCAGCAGTCTGACAGGTCAGGGGCTTTATGGCTACACCTTC. Looking up the rest from reference TRBV7-9 and TRBJ1-2 gives the full variable domain: DTGVSQNPRHKITKRGQNVTFRCDPISEHNRLYWYRQTLGQGPEFLTYFQNEAQLEKSRLLSDRFSAERPKGSFSTLEIQRTEQGDSAMYLCASSLTGQGLYGYTFGSGTRLTVV.

The genes are TRBV28 and TRBJ1-1; D gene uncertain. Germline CDR1 is MDHEN and CDR2 is SYDVKM. This CDR3 contains 14 residues. V lost 3 bases and J 1 base, leaving 9 bases between the germline ends. The CDR3 sequence: CASSFERGNTEAFF. As DNA, the CDR3 is TGTGCCAGCAGTTTTGAACGGGGGAACACTGAAGCTTTCTTT. The full variable domain, rest sourced from reference TRBV28 and TRBJ1-1, is DVKVTQSSRYLVKRTGEKVFLECVQDMDHENMFWYRQDPGLGLRLIYFSYDVKMKEKGDIPEGYSVSREKKERFSLILESASTNQTSMYLCASSFERGNTEAFFGQGTRLTVV.

This chain joins TRBV5-1 and TRBJ1-2; TRBD1 matches 7 bases. There are 13 residues in the CDR3. V shed 3 bases and J 2 bases; nucleotides not matched to a gene: 1. The germline gives CDR1 SGHRS, CDR2 YFSETQ. CDR3: CASSSGQNYGYTF. CDR3 nucleotide sequence: TGCGCCAGCAGCTCGGGACAGAACTATGGCTACACCTTC.

V gene TRBV25-1 combines with J gene TRBJ1-1; 7 nucleotides agree with TRBD1. The CDR3 is 13 residues long. The V segment lost 8 bases and the J segment 6 bases; nucleotides outside the gene matches: 9. Germline CDR1 is MGHDK and CDR2 is SYGVNS. This CDR3 reads CASSGTAFAEAFF. CDR3 DNA: TGTGCCAGCTCTGGGACAGCGTTCGCTGAAGCTTTCTTT.

The chain joins TRBV7-9 to TRBJ1-1; D is possibly TRBD1 (5 bases). The CDR3 has 15 amino acids. The V end was cut by 1 base, the J end by 2 bases, with 11 bases between. CDR1 SEHNR and CDR2 FQNEAQ come from the germline V gene (reference sequence). CDR3 loop: CASSLGGRFNTEAFF. CDR3 in DNA: TGTGCCAGCAGCTTAGGGGGCAGATTTAACACTGAAGCTTTCTTT.

CDR3 residues: CASSQGSSGLDYEQYF. The CDR3 DNA follows: TGCGCCAGCAGCCAAGGTAGCAGCGGCCTCGACTACGAGCAGTACTTC. The chain is built from TRBV4-1 and TRBJ2-7; TRBD2 is a possible D gene (5 bases). V dropped 1 base and J dropped 3 bases, with 16 bases sitting between them. This CDR3 contains 16 residues. The germline V gene has CDR1 MGHRA and CDR2 YSYEKL.

The V call is TRBV27, the J call TRBJ1-1; D perhaps matches TRBD1 (6 bases). The V and J ends lost 5 bases and 12 bases respectively, with 25 bases between them. Germline-derived CDR1 and CDR2 are MNHEY and SMNVEV (reference sequence). The CDR3 sequence is 15 residues long. In DNA, the CDR3 is TGTGCCAGCAGTCTAAAACAGGGTCTGAACCCCCTGCCTTTCTTT. This translates into CASSLKQGLNPLPFF.

This clone has only a few counts. The genes are TRBV6-5 and TRBJ1-6, with D unclear. CDR1 is MNHEY and CDR2 is SVGAGI in the germline V gene. CDR3 length equals 13 residues. V was clipped by 5 bases and J by 7 bases, with 9 bases between them. DNA for the CDR3: TGTGCCAGCAGTCAACACGCCAATTCACCCCTCCACTTT. This sequence encodes CASSQHANSPLHF.

V gene TRBV5-4 combines with J gene TRBJ1-1; D not certain. Between the trimmed V and J ends, which lost 0 bases and 3 bases, there was a span of 9 bases. This CDR3 is 14 amino acids long. In germline, CDR1 is SGHNT, CDR2 YYREEE (reference sequence). Written as DNA, the CDR3 is TGTGCCAGCAGCTTGGTTAGGGAGGACACTGAAGCTTTCTTT. This sequence encodes CASSLVREDTEAFF.

The chain combines TRBV5-6 with TRBJ1-5; D might be TRBD1 (6 bases). V shed 1 base and J shed 6 bases, with 14 bases lying between them. The CDR3 has 15 residues. CDR1 is SGHDT and CDR2 is YYEEEE in the germline V gene. CDR3 bases: TGTGCCAGCAGCTTGCAGGGGCCCTATATTCAGCCCCAGCATTTT. As protein: CASSLQGPYIQPQHF.

The chain recombines TRBV2 with TRBJ1-1; D remains ambiguous. Trimming took 1 base from V and 0 from J, leaving 3 bases between them. The germline gives CDR1 SNHLY, CDR2 FYNNEI. The CDR3 spans 13 residues. CDR3 residues: CASSEDMNTEAFF. The CDR3 bases are TGTGCCAGCAGTGAAGACATGAACACTGAAGCTTTCTTT.

The rearrangement links TRBV28 to TRBJ2-1, with TRBD1 identical over 7 bases. The germline gives CDR1 MDHEN, CDR2 SYDVKM. The ends lost 3 bases at V and 2 bases at J; junction bases unmatched: 7. The CDR3 is made up of 16 amino acids. Here the CDR3 reads CASSLVGTVTYNEQFF. The CDR3 bases are TGTGCCAGCAGTTTGGTTGGGACAGTAACCTACAATGAGCAGTTCTTC.

This clone showed up just once. The rearrangement uses TRBV6-5 and TRBJ2-3, with 14 positions matching TRBD2. This CDR3 comprises 16 residues. The germline CDR1 and CDR2 sequences are MNHEY and SVGAGI. The trim removed 2 bases at V and 3 bases at J, leaving 1 base unmatched. DNA of the CDR3: TGTGCCAGCAGTTACGGACTAGCGGGGGGAACAGATACGCAGTATTTT. Translating it yields CASSYGLAGGTDTQYF.

The gene calls are TRBV6-4 and TRBJ1-5, with 11 positions matching TRBD1. Germline CDR1 is MRHNA and CDR2 is SNTAGT. The junction had 14 bases not matched to a gene; V was cut back by 5 bases and J by 2 bases. The CDR3 length is 19 residues. For the CDR3, the DNA is TGTGCCAGCAGTTCTGGACAGGGGGCGATATATATTGGCAATCAGCCCCAGCATTTT. Translated, it gives CASSSGQGAIYIGNQPQHF.

This rearrangement joins TRBV11-3 to TRBJ2-2; TRBD1 aligns across 8 bases. Germline values: CDR1 SGHNT, CDR2 YENEEA. CDR3 size: 18 residues. The trim removed 4 bases at V and 5 bases at J, leaving 15 bases unmatched. The DNA of the CDR3 is TGTGCCAGCAGCTCCAGGGTAAAACAGGGGGAAGAAACCGGGGAGCTGTTTTTT. Amino acid sequence: CASSSRVKQGEETGELFF.

This chain links TRBV5-1 with TRBJ1-6; 10 bases are a match to TRBD1. From germline, CDR1 is SGHRS and CDR2 YFSETQ. The CDR3 length is 14 residues. Unmatched junction bases numbered 4, after V lost 3 bases and J lost 10 bases. CDR3 sequence: CASSSGQGDSPLHF. The CDR3 DNA reads TGCGCCAGCAGCTCCGGACAGGGGGACTCACCCCTCCACTTT. Full variable domain (remainder filled in from reference TRBV5-1 and TRBJ1-6): KAGVTQTPRYLIKTRGQQVTLSCSPISGHRSVSWYQQTPGQGLQFLFEYFSETQRNKGNFPGRFSGRQFSNSRSEMNVSTLELGDSALYLCASSSGQGDSPLHFGNGTRLTVT.

The chain joins TRBV2 to TRBJ1-5, with 7 bases lining up with TRBD1. V trimming: 6 bases; J trimming: 3 bases; junction bases outside the gene matches: 5. There are 14 residues in the CDR3. The germline V gene has CDR1 SNHLY and CDR2 FYNNEI. CDR3 sequence reads: CASRVTGHNQPQHF. The CDR3 DNA sequence: TGTGCCAGCAGGGTGACAGGGCACAATCAGCCCCAGCATTTT.

This chain uses TRBV5-5 with TRBJ1-2; TRBD1 is a possible D gene (6 bases). The germline CDR1 and CDR2 sequences are SGHKS and YYEKEE (reference sequence). With 4 bases removed from V and 4 bases from J, the gap between germline ends came to 23 bases. The CDR3 runs to 17 residues. DNA for the CDR3: TGTGCCAGCAGCCTGGCGTTGGGGGCCGCACCCGTCTATGGCTACACCTTC. This translates into CASSLALGAAPVYGYTF.

The CDR3 region is CASSYMTGGRKETQYF. The CDR3 DNA is TGTGCCAGCAGCTATATGACGGGGGGGAGAAAAGAGACCCAGTACTTC. V usage is TRBV7-6 and J usage is TRBJ2-5; TRBD2 agrees at 8 bases. After removal of 4 bases from V and 3 bases from J, the junction contained 10 bases not matched to a gene. This CDR3 has 16 amino acids. CDR1 SGHVS and CDR2 FNYEAQ come from the germline V gene.